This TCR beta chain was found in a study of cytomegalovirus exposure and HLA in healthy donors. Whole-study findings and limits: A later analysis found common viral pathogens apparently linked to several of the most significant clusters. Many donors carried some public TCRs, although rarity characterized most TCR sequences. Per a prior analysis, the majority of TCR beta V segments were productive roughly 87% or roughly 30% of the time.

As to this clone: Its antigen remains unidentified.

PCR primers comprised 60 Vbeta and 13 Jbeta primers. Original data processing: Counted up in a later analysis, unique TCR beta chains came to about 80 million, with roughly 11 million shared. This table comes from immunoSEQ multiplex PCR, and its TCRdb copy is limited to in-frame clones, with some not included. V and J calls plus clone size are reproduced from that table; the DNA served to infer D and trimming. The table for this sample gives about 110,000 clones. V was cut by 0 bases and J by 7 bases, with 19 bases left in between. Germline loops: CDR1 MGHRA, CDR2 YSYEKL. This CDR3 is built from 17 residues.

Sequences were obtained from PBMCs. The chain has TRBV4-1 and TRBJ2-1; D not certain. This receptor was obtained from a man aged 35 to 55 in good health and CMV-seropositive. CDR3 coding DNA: TGCGCCAGCAGCCAAGACCTAAACCCTACTCCGATAAATGAGCAGTTCTTC. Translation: CASSQDLNPTPINEQFF.